The 31 T cell receptor beta chains reported below all come from one sample, sequenced in a study of blood T cell repertoires in COVID-19. This table comes from immunoSEQ multiplex PCR, and its TCRdb copy is limited to in-frame clones, with some not included. The repertoire holds about 90,000 clones, with about four fifths as singletons. Sequencing was performed on peripheral blood. The receptors stem from a man aged 55 to 70 with acute or convalescent COVID-19.

The genes are TRBV7-2 and TRBJ1-4; the D gene is possibly TRBD1 (6 bases). Looked up from germline, CDR1 is SGHTA and CDR2 is FQGNSA. V lost 6 bases and J lost 3, with 14 bases in between. The CDR3 consists of 15 residues. CDR3 in amino acids: CASRKTGDPNEKLFF. The CDR3 DNA is TGTGCCAGCAGAAAGACAGGCGACCCTAATGAAAAACTGTTTTTT.

This chain joins TRBV18 and TRBJ1-4; 9 positions agree with TRBD1. The germline gives CDR1 KGHSH, CDR2 LQKENI. The CDR3 runs 14 residues. J gave up 10 bases and V 2 bases, and 5 bases lay outside the gene matches. The CDR3 coding sequence is TGTGCCAGCTCACCAGGGACAGGGTACGGAAAACTGTTTTTT. This codes for CASSPGTGYGKLFF.

The rearrangement joins TRBV24-1 to TRBJ1-2; 7 bases map to TRBD1. The J segment lost 5 bases and the V segment lost 4 bases, leaving 12 bases of the junction unmatched. The CDR3 is made up of 16 amino acids. The V gene's germline CDR1 is KGHDR and CDR2 SFDVKD. CDR3 sequence reads: CATSEPGTVQPYGYTF. DNA of the CDR3: TGTGCCACCAGTGAACCCGGGACAGTCCAACCTTATGGCTACACCTTC.

CDR3 nucleotide sequence: TGTGCCCTGAACGACAGGGGAAATTCACCCCTCCACTTT. Translated: CALNDRGNSPLHF. The chain combines TRBV30 with TRBJ1-6; the match to TRBD1 covers 8 bases. With V trimmed by 8 bases and J by 7 bases, 7 bases remained unmatched. The CDR3 has 13 residues. CDR1 and CDR2 from the germline V gene are GTSNPN and SVGIG (reference sequence).

This clone is a singleton in its sample. The rearrangement joins TRBV2 to TRBJ2-3, with 15 bases matching TRBD2. The CDR3 totals 16 residues. V gave up 7 bases and J gave up 5 bases; unmatched junction bases: 7. The germline V gene encodes CDR1 SNHLY and CDR2 FYNNEI. In nucleotides, the CDR3 is TGTGCCAGCAATCTCGGACTAGCGGGGGGGAAAGATACGCAGTATTTT. This encodes CASNLGLAGGKDTQYF. Full variable domain (missing parts from reference TRBV2 and TRBJ2-3): EPEVTQTPSHQVTQMGQEVILRCVPISNHLYFYWYRQILGQKVEFLVSFYNNEISEKSEIFDDQFSVERPDGSNFTLKIRSTKLEDSAMYFCASNLGLAGGKDTQYFGPGTRLTVL.

The rearrangement uses TRBV6-5 and TRBJ2-1, with 8 positions matching TRBD2. Germline CDR1 MNHEY, CDR2 SVGAGI. The V and J ends lost 3 bases and 0 bases, in that order; junction bases with no gene match: 1. This CDR3 comprises 15 residues. The CDR3 loop is CASSYAGGSYNEQFF. DNA of the CDR3: TGTGCCAGCAGTTATGCGGGGGGCTCCTACAATGAGCAGTTCTTC.

The chain is built from TRBV19 and TRBJ1-6, with 9 bases that match TRBD1. The germline gives CDR1 LNHDA, CDR2 SQIVND (reference sequence). The CDR3 length is 13 residues. The V and J ends lost 11 bases and 9 bases, in that order; junction bases with no gene match: 8. CDR3 coding DNA: TGTGCCGCCCGGACAGGGGTCAGTTCACCCCTCCACTTT. Translation: CAARTGVSSPLHF.

This clone has a handful of counts. The chain carries TRBV6-5 and TRBJ1-5; 10 nucleotides align to TRBD1. The V and J ends lost 5 bases and 6 bases, in that order; junction bases with no gene match: 7. Per germline, CDR1 MNHEY and CDR2 SVGAGI. The CDR3 has 15 amino acids. CDR3 residues: CASSRDRGKTQPQHF. The CDR3 DNA sequence: TGTGCCAGCAGTAGGGACAGGGGAAAGACTCAGCCCCAGCATTTT.

V gene TRBV2 combines with J gene TRBJ2-2; 15 bases are a match to TRBD2. This CDR3 is built from 18 residues. The junction had 11 bases not matched to a gene; V was cut back by 8 bases and J by 4 bases. Germline CDR1 is SNHLY and CDR2 is FYNNEI. CDR3 region: CASYYGLAGGPSTGELFF. The CDR3 nucleotides read TGTGCCAGCTATTACGGACTAGCGGGGGGGCCCAGCACCGGGGAGCTGTTTTTT.

V is TRBV19 and J is TRBJ2-7; no clear D. The germline V gene has CDR1 LNHDA and CDR2 SQIVND (reference sequence). The V end was cut by 5 bases, the J end by 0 bases, with 17 bases between. This CDR3 contains 16 residues. The CDR3 region is CASSPDIYINSYEQYF. CDR3 nucleotides: TGTGCCAGTAGTCCTGACATCTATATCAACTCCTACGAGCAGTACTTC. The full variable domain, its missing parts supplied by reference TRBV19 and TRBJ2-7, is DGGITQSPKYLFRKEGQNVTLSCEQNLNHDAMYWYRQDPGQGLRLIYYSQIVNDFQKGDIAEGYSVSREKKESFPLTVTSAQKNPTAFYLCASSPDIYINSYEQYFGPGTRLTVT.

The rearrangement uses TRBV2 and TRBJ1-6; no reliable D call. V lost 5 bases and J 8 bases, leaving 19 bases between the germline ends. From germline, CDR1 is SNHLY and CDR2 FYNNEI. The CDR3 contains 16 residues. The CDR3 spells CASSQTSTISYSPLHF. The CDR3 DNA is TGTGCCAGCAGTCAGACGTCCACTATCTCGTATTCACCCCTCCACTTT.

The V and J genes are TRBV7-3 and TRBJ2-3; weak D call: TRBD1 (6 bases). The CDR3 spans 16 residues. V lost 0 bases and J lost 4, with 14 bases in between. Germline V gives CDR1 SGHTA, CDR2 FQGTGA. In nucleotides, the CDR3 is TGTGCCAGCAGCTTAACTCTGCTAGCAGGGGCAGATACGCAGTATTTT. Its translation: CASSLTLLAGADTQYF.

The V call is TRBV9, the J call TRBJ1-4; TRBD1 matches at 8 bases. V shed 4 bases, J shed 0 bases, and the junction held 11 bases outside the gene matches. Germline V gives CDR1 SGDLS, CDR2 YYNGEE. The CDR3 totals 18 residues. CDR3 protein: CASSPRTGRGSTNEKLFF. CDR3 DNA sequence: TGTGCCAGCAGCCCCCGGACAGGGAGGGGATCAACTAATGAAAAACTGTTTTTT.

The chain links TRBV5-1 to TRBJ1-2; 7 bases line up with TRBD1. With 4 bases clipped from V and 4 bases from J, the junction kept 7 bases outside the gene matches. CDR1 is SGHRS, CDR2 YFSETQ, per germline. The CDR3 runs 14 residues. CDR3 DNA sequence: TGCGCCAGCAGCGTTGGCAGGGGGTCCTATGGCTACACCTTC. Amino acid sequence: CASSVGRGSYGYTF.

CDR3 DNA: TGTGCCAGCACCTCAAGCGGGGCAATGAGGTCGGAAGCTTTCTTT. Translated: CASTSSGAMRSEAFF. The chain joins TRBV2 to TRBJ1-1; D perhaps matches TRBD1 (5 bases). There are 15 residues in the CDR3. Germline V gene lookup returns CDR1 SNHLY and CDR2 FYNNEI. Trimming left V 7 bases short and J 8 bases short, with 23 bases between.

V usage is TRBV12-5 and J usage is TRBJ2-2; 11 bases match TRBD1. This CDR3 spans 15 amino acids. Germline CDR1 LGHNT, CDR2 FRNRAP. The V and J ends lost 8 bases and 4 bases, in that order; junction bases with no gene match: 6. The CDR3 region is CASCLGQGVTGELFF. The CDR3 nucleotides read TGTGCTAGTTGCCTGGGACAGGGGGTCACCGGGGAGCTGTTTTTT. Supplemented by reference TRBV12-5 and TRBJ2-2, the full variable domain reads DARVTQTPRHKVTEMGQEVTMRCQPILGHNTVFWYRQTMMQGLELLAYFRNRAPLDDSGMPKDRFSAEMPDATLATLKIQPSEPRDSAVYFCASCLGQGVTGELFFGEGSRLTVL.

The chain links TRBV7-2 to TRBJ1-4; D is possibly TRBD1 (5 bases). CDR1 and CDR2 from the germline V gene are SGHTA and FQGNSA. The CDR3 is 16 residues long. Between the trimmed V and J ends, which lost 1 base and 8 bases, there was a span of 17 bases. CDR3 in DNA: TGTGCCAGCAGCTTAGATCAGGGTGGGTTTGGGGAAAAACTGTTTTTT. The encoded protein is CASSLDQGGFGEKLFF.

The V gene is TRBV4-2, the J gene TRBJ1-5, with D possibly TRBD1 on 5 matching bases. Germline lookup yields CDR1 LGHNA and CDR2 YNFKEQ. The germline V and J ends were trimmed by 0 bases and 3 bases, with 9 bases remaining between them. The CDR3 contains 15 residues. CDR3 protein: CASSQDRADNQPQHF. DNA of the CDR3: TGTGCCAGCAGCCAAGACAGGGCGGACAATCAGCCCCAGCATTTT.

The chain couples TRBV6-2 or TRBV6-3 to TRBJ1-2; weak D call: TRBD1 (6 bases). The CDR3 spans 15 residues. V lost 5 bases and J 5 bases, leaving 18 bases between the germline ends. Germline loops: CDR1 MNHEY, CDR2 SVGEGT. CDR3 protein: CASSNHRTDSYGYTF. As DNA, the CDR3 is TGTGCCAGCAGTAATCATCGGACAGACTCGTATGGCTACACCTTC.

The chain joins TRBV9 to TRBJ1-1; 9 bases map to TRBD1. The CDR3 consists of 14 residues. V was clipped by 4 bases and J by 3 bases; unmatched bases: 4. CDR1 SGDLS and CDR2 YYNGEE come from the germline V gene. For the CDR3, the DNA is TGTGCCAGCAGCCTGACAGGGGGTGACACTGAAGCTTTCTTT. Encoded protein: CASSLTGGDTEAFF. Using reference TRBV9 and TRBJ1-1 for the parts outside the CDR3, the full variable domain is DSGVTQTPKHLITATGQRVTLRCSPRSGDLSVYWYQQSLDQGLQFLIQYYNGEERAKGNILERFSAQQFPDLHSELNLSSLELGDSALYFCASSLTGGDTEAFFGQGTRLTVV.

V and J are TRBV19 and TRBJ1-5, with D possibly matching TRBD1 (6 bases). Germline V gene sequence: CDR1 LNHDA, CDR2 SQIVND (reference sequence). This CDR3 spans 14 amino acids. V shed 10 bases and J shed 0 bases, with 13 bases lying between them. The chain's CDR3 is CATCGQLSNQPQHF. The CDR3, as DNA: TGTGCCACCTGCGGACAGCTTAGCAATCAGCCCCAGCATTTT.

The CDR3 sequence is CASNTGQGNEKLFF. CDR3 nucleotide sequence: TGTGCCAGCAACACGGGACAGGGAAATGAAAAACTGTTTTTT. This chain links TRBV9 with TRBJ1-4; 9 nucleotides align to TRBD1. Germline V gene sequence: CDR1 SGDLS, CDR2 YYNGEE. The CDR3 length is 14 residues. After removal of 6 bases from V and 5 bases from J, the junction contained 5 bases not matched to a gene.

Worth noting for this clone: A read error may account for a junction end that differs from germline. CDR3: CASSTRTGSRETQYF. The CDR3 DNA sequence: TGTGCTAGCAGCACTCGGACAGGGTCAAGGGAGACCCAGTACTTC. This sequence joins TRBV7-7 and TRBJ2-5; 8 bases are shared with TRBD1. This CDR3 is built from 15 residues. Germline CDR1 and CDR2: SSHAT and FNYEAQ (reference sequence).

The chain uses TRBV7-2 and TRBJ2-1, with D possibly TRBD2 on 6 matching bases. CDR1 and CDR2 (germline): SGHTA, FQGNSA. The V end lost 1 base, the J end lost 13 bases, and 8 bases lay between the germline ends. The CDR3 spans 11 residues. Here the CDR3 reads CASSLGGVQFF. The CDR3 DNA is TGTGCCAGCAGCTTAGGGGGGGTTCAGTTCTTC.

The J gene is TRBJ1-2, the V gene TRBV29-1, with unresolved D. V gave up 2 bases and J gave up 8 bases, with 9 bases separating them. The CDR3 covers 11 residues. Germline assignment: CDR1 SQVTM and CDR2 ANQGSEA. The CDR3, as DNA: TGCAGCGTTGAAATCCAGGCGGGCTACACCTTC. Its translation: CSVEIQAGYTF.

The chain carries TRBV7-3 and TRBJ2-1; 10 nucleotides line up with TRBD2. This CDR3 region has 16 residues. V was pared by 2 bases and J by 7 bases, with 8 bases of the junction left unmatched. Germline lookup yields CDR1 SGHTA and CDR2 FQGTGA. This CDR3 reads CASSLASGGAPNEQFF. For the CDR3, the DNA is TGTGCCAGCAGCTTAGCGAGCGGGGGGGCCCCAAATGAGCAGTTCTTC.

The J gene is TRBJ1-1, the V gene TRBV30; 9 positions agree with TRBD1. The CDR3 totals 14 residues. Germline values: CDR1 GTSNPN, CDR2 SVGIG (reference sequence). V shed 1 base and J 5 bases; nucleotides not matched to a gene: 5. This chain's CDR3 is CAWSATQGATEAFF. The CDR3 DNA reads as TGTGCCTGGAGTGCAACACAGGGGGCAACTGAAGCTTTCTTT.

The V gene is TRBV11-3, the J gene TRBJ1-1, with 10 bases fitting TRBD1. V shed 4 bases and J 8 bases; nucleotides not matched to a gene: 4. There are 13 residues in the CDR3. Germline values: CDR1 SGHNT, CDR2 YENEEA. CDR3 sequence (DNA): TGTGCCAGCAGCTCAGGGACAGGGGCCGAAGCTTTCTTT. Encoded protein: CASSSGTGAEAFF.

The chain uses TRBV13 and TRBJ1-1; 7 nucleotides agree with TRBD1. Germline loops: CDR1 PRHDT, CDR2 FYEKMQ (reference sequence). CDR3 length equals 14 residues. The trim removed 5 bases at V and 0 bases at J, leaving 3 bases unmatched. CDR3 amino acids: CASSTGAVNTEAFF. The CDR3 DNA follows: TGTGCCAGCAGCACAGGGGCGGTGAACACTGAAGCTTTCTTT.

The CDR3 here is CASSGGNKGVHEQYF. The CDR3 nucleotides read TGCGCCAGCAGCGGAGGCAATAAGGGGGTCCACGAGCAGTACTTC. The chain couples TRBV4-1 to TRBJ2-7, with D possibly matching TRBD1 (6 bases). Germline V gives CDR1 MGHRA, CDR2 YSYEKL. Trimming took off 5 bases at V and 5 bases at J, with 19 bases between the two ends. CDR3 size: 15 residues.

This chain links TRBV11-1 with TRBJ2-3; D might be TRBD2 (6 bases). Trimming left V 5 bases short and J 0 bases short, with 15 bases between. Germline assignment: CDR1 SGHAT and CDR2 FQDESV (reference sequence). This CDR3 has 16 residues. As DNA, the CDR3 is TGTGCCAGCAGCGGGACTCGGGGATCTAGCACAGATACGCAGTATTTT. Translated, it gives CASSGTRGSSTDTQYF.